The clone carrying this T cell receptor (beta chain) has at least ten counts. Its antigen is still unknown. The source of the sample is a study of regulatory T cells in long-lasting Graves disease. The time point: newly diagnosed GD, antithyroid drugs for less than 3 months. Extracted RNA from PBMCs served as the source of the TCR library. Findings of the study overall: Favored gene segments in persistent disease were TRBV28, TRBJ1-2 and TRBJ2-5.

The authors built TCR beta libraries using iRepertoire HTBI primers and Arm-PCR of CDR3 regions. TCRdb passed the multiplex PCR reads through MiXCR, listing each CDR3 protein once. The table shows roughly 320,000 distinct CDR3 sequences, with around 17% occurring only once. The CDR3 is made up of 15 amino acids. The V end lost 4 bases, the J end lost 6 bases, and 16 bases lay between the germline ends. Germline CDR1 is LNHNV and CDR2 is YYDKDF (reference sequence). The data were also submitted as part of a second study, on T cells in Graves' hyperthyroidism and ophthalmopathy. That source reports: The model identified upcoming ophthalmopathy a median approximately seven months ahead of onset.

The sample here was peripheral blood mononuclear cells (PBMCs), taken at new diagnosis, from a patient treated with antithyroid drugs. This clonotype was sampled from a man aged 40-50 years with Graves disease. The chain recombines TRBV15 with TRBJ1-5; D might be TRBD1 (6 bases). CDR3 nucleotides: TGTGCCACCAGCATCGGACAGAGGTTTCGTCAGCCCCAGCATTTT. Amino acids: CATSIGQRFRQPQHF.